This TCR beta chain is from a study of cytomegalovirus exposure and HLA in healthy donors. Findings and caveats of the study: The authors enumerated 150 to 200 TCR beta chains as linked to cytomegalovirus. Testing in vitro showed three CMV-associated chains specific for CMV antigens.

This clone has only one observation. Its antigen is undetermined. This table comes from immunoSEQ multiplex PCR, and its TCRdb copy is limited to in-frame clones, with some not included. The data hold some 150,000 clones, with roughly 87% observed a single time. In germline, CDR1 is SGHRS, CDR2 YFSETQ. After removal of 0 bases from V and 9 bases from J, the junction contained 8 bases not matched to a gene. CDR3 length: 16 residues. The validation cohort, a group of under 150 subjects, included the donors and was separate from the approximately 700-subject first cohort. The TCR originated in a man between 18 and 29 years old in good health and CMV-seropositive. The rearrangement links TRBV5-1 to TRBJ2-1; 11 bases are a match to TRBD2. The sample comprised PBMCs. The CDR3 reads CASSLALAGEVGEQFF. As DNA, the CDR3 is TGCGCCAGCAGCTTGGCACTAGCGGGGGAGGTAGGTGAGCAGTTCTTC.